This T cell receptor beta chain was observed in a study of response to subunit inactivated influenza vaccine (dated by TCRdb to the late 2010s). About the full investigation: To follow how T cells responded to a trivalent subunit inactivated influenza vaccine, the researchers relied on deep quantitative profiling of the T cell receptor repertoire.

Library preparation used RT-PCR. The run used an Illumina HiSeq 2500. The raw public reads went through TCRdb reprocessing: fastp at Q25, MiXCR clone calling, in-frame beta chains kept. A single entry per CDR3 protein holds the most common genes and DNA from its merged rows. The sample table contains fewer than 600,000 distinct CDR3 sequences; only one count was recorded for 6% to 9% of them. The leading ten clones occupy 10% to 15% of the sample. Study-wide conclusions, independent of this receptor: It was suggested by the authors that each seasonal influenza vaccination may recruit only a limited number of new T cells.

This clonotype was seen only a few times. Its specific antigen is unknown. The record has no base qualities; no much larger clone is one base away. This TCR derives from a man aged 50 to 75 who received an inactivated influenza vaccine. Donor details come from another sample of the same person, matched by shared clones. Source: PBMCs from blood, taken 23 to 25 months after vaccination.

The nucleotide sequence is TGCGCCAGCAGCGTAGACACAAATCAGCCCCAGCATTTT. Its translation is CASSVDTNQPQHF. The chain joins TRBV5-1 to TRBJ1-5, with no confidently assigned D gene. The germline V gene sets CDR1 to SGHRS and CDR2 to YFSETQ. Cut back by 4 bases and 4 bases, the V and J ends lie 9 bases apart. Measured from the cysteine to the phenylalanine, the CDR3 is 13 residues long. Only the CDR3 part of the read is kept: 39 bases, read in frame from the first base. Reference TRBV5-1 and TRBJ1-5 proteins supply the regions before and after the CDR3; the full variable domain is: KAGVTQTPRYLIKTRGQQVTLSCSPISGHRSVSWYQQTPGQGLQFLFEYFSETQRNKGNFPGRFSGRQFSNSRSEMNVSTLELGDSALYLCASSVDTNQPQHFGDGTRLSIL.